The 5 T cell receptor beta chains below all came from one sample that was sequenced in a study of blood T cells in healthy people across ages. The second PCR ran about 6 to 11 cycles with a sample-barcoded 5' primer and J-beta primers. A single record per CDR3 protein comes from TCRdb applying MiXCR to the 5' RACE reads. The sample has 1.5 million or so distinct CDR3 sequences; roughly two fifths are singletons. The material sequenced was blood. Every receptor here comes from a young woman in good health.

This clonotype was detected a few times. The chain has TRBV4-1 and TRBJ1-1; TRBD1 is a possible D gene (6 bases). Trimming removed 3 bases at V and 2 bases at J, with 13 bases between. The CDR3 has 15 amino acids. CDR1 is MGHRA, CDR2 YSYEKL, per germline. The CDR3 DNA sequence: TGCGCCAGCAGCCAGGTCCACAGGGTTAACACTGAAGCTTTCTTT. This encodes CASSQVHRVNTEAFF.

The rearrangement uses TRBV7-9 and TRBJ2-7, with a possible D match to TRBD1 (6 bases). The CDR3 totals 15 residues. V gave up 5 bases and J gave up 4 bases, with 18 bases separating them. The germline V gene has CDR1 SEHNR and CDR2 FQNEAQ (reference sequence). This CDR3 is CASSPSRTAPYEQYF. For the CDR3, the DNA is TGTGCCAGCAGCCCTAGCCGGACAGCTCCTTACGAGCAGTACTTC. Full variable domain (outside the CDR3, taken from reference TRBV7-9 and TRBJ2-7): DTGVSQNPRHKITKRGQNVTFRCDPISEHNRLYWYRQTLGQGPEFLTYFQNEAQLEKSRLLSDRFSAERPKGSFSTLEIQRTEQGDSAMYLCASSPSRTAPYEQYFGPGTRLTVT.

The chain recombines TRBV15 with TRBJ2-3; perhaps D is TRBD1 or TRBD2 (5 bases each). The CDR3 runs to 13 residues. Trimming cost V 9 bases and J 2 bases, with 12 bases left between them. Germline-derived CDR1 and CDR2 are LNHNV and YYDKDF (reference sequence). CDR3 amino acids: CATSWGTTDTQYF. For the CDR3, the DNA is TGTGCCACGAGTTGGGGGACCACAGATACGCAGTATTTT.

The table lists this clonotype with a few counts. The chain is built from TRBV29-1 and TRBJ2-3; 11 bases align to TRBD2. CDR1 SQVTM and CDR2 ANQGSEA come from the germline V gene. The J segment lost 4 bases and the V segment lost 4 bases, leaving 7 bases of the junction unmatched. The CDR3 is made up of 15 amino acids. Here the CDR3 DNA reads TGCAGCGTTGGATTAGCGGGAGGGAGGGCAGATACGCAGTATTTT. Residues: CSVGLAGGRADTQYF.

The J gene is TRBJ2-5, the V gene TRBV20-1, with 8 bases identical to TRBD2. The germline CDR1 and CDR2 sequences are DFQATT and SNEGSKA (reference sequence). The CDR3 is made up of 14 amino acids. Trimming cost V 1 base and J 5 bases; bases outside gene matches: 6. In DNA, the CDR3 is TGCAGTGCTAGAGGTTCCGGGAGGGCGGAGACCCAGTACTTC. This translates into CSARGSGRAETQYF.